This T cell receptor beta chain was captured by sequencing in a study of radiation and T cells in renal cell carcinoma. Germline CDR1 and CDR2: SQVTM and ANQGSEA. The CDR3 length is 12 residues. Trimming took off 7 bases at V and 4 bases at J, with 13 bases between the two ends. Assay used: immunoSEQ multiplex PCR; TCRdb lists only in-frame clones, some missing. Of fewer than 80,000 clones in the sample, over 80% were seen once. Documented time point: blood 4 weeks post-SBRT, at nephrectomy. Indicated treatment: 15 Gy SBRT to primary tumor, nephrectomy 4 weeks later. Nephrectomy followed 15 Gy stereotactic body radiation by 4 weeks. Radiation-treated patients gave blood at baseline, week 2 and week 4. Broader study findings: Baseline intratumoral clonotype presence is unknown without pretreatment biopsies. Top tumor clonotypes rose in blood 2 weeks post-radiation, then contracted.

Regarding this clone: Antigen: not known.

The clonotype originates from a woman aged 55-69 years with renal cell carcinoma. The starting material was blood, obtained from a patient whose treatment included radiotherapy and nephrectomy. V gene TRBV29-1 combines with J gene TRBJ1-2; perhaps TRBD1 as D (5 bases). The CDR3 loop is CSAETASYGYTF. The CDR3 nucleotides read TGCAGCGCCGAGACAGCTTCCTATGGCTACACCTTC.